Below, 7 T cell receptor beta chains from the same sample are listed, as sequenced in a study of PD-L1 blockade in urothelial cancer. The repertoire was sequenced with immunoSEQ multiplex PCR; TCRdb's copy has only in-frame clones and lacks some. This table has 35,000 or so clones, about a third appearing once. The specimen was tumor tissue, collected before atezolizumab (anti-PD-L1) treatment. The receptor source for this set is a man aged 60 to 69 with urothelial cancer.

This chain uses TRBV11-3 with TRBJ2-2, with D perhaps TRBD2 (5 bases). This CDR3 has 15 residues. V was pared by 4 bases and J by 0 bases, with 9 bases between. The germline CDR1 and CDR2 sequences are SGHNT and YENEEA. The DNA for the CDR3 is TGTGCCAGCAGCTCAGGACTTGCGAACACCGGGGAGCTGTTTTTT. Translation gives CASSSGLANTGELFF.

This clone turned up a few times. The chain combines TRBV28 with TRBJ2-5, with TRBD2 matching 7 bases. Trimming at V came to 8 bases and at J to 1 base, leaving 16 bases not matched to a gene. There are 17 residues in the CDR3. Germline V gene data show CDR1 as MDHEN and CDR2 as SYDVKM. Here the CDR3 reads CASSAGRGDRSQETQYF. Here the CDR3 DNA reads TGTGCCAGCTCTGCGGGGAGGGGCGATCGGTCCCAAGAGACCCAGTACTTC.

CDR3 loop: CASRGGGKYEQYF. CDR3 DNA sequence: TGTGCCAGCCGAGGGGGGGGTAAATACGAGCAGTACTTC. V usage is TRBV28 and J usage is TRBJ2-7; tentatively, D is TRBD2 (7 bases). This CDR3 has 13 amino acids. Trimming stripped 8 bases from V and 4 bases from J, with 15 bases between. Germline V gene data show CDR1 as MDHEN and CDR2 as SYDVKM.

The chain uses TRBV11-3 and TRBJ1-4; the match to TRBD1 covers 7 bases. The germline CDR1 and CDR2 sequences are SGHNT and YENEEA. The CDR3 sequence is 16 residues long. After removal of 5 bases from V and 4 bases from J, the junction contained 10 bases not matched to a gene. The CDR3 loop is CASSRDSGTDNEKLFF. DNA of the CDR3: TGTGCCAGCAGCCGAGACTCCGGGACAGATAATGAAAAACTGTTTTTT.

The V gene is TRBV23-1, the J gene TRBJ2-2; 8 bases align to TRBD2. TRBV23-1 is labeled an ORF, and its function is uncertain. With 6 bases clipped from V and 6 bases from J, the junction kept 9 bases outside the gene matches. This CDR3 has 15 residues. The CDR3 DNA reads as TGCGCCAGCAGCCAAGAGCTCGGGGGGGCCGGGGAGCTGTTTTTT. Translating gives CASSQELGGAGELFF.

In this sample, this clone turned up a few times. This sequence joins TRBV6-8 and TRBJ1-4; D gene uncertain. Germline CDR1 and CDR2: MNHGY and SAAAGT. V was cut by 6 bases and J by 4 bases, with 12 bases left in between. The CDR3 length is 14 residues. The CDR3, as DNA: TGTGCCAGCAGGCAGGCTGTACTTAATGAAAAACTGTTTTTT. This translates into CASRQAVLNEKLFF.

CDR3 DNA: TGTGCCAGCAGTAAACCGGCTGCTGAGACCCAGTACTTC. It is translated as CASSKPAAETQYF. The chain recombines TRBV28 with TRBJ2-5; D gene unclear. CDR3 length equals 13 residues. In germline, CDR1 is MDHEN, CDR2 SYDVKM. V was trimmed by 5 bases and J by 5 bases, leaving 12 bases between them.